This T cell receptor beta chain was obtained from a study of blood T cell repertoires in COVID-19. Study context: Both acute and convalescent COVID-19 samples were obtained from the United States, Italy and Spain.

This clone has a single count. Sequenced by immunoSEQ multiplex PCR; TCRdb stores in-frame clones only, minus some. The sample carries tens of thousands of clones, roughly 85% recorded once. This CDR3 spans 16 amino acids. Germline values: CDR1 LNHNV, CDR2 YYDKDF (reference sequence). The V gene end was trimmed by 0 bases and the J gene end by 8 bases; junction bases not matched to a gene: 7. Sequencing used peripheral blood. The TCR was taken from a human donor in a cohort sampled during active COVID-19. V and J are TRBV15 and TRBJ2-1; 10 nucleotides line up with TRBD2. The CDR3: CATSRDVLAGAYEQFF. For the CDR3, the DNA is TGTGCCACCAGCAGAGATGTCCTAGCGGGAGCTTATGAGCAGTTCTTC. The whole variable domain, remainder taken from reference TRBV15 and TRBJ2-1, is DAMVIQNPRYQVTQFGKPVTLSCSQTLNHNVMYWYQQKSSQAPKLLFHYYDKDFNNEADTPDNFQSRRPNTSFCFLDIRSPGLGDTAMYLCATSRDVLAGAYEQFFGPGTRLTVL.